The entry below describes one T cell receptor beta chain. Its antigen has not been determined. No base quality values were provided; no much bigger clone lies one nucleotide off. The sample comes from a study of blood T cell repertoires in COVID-19 (dated by TCRdb to 2020 to 2021). With respect to the entire study: Collaborator samples came from the United States, Italy and Spain and covered acute and convalescent phases of COVID-19. The prospective study material was composed of cDNA or gDNA derived from T cells, B-cell-depleted T cells, or PBMCs. The samples were drawn from the first 160 participants of the ongoing ImmuneRACE study and from 1,254 subjects provided by 6 global collaborators. Where HLA class I and class II types were available, the types were taken from metadata supplied by the sample provider, not from assay-based typing. The dataset comprised deeply sampled blood TCRbeta repertoires from subjects exposed to, actively infected with, or recovered from COVID-19. The repertoires were made available in a free public database intended to serve as a resource for research on the immune response to SARS-CoV-2. The sample metadata nearly always contained a de-identified subject ID, COVID-19 status, age in years and sex.

The immunoSEQ Assay, a bias-controlled multiplex PCR, was used to amplify TCRbeta CDR3 regions from genomic DNA. Turning to the authors' computational methods: The number of nucleated cells in each sample was estimated from the amplification of reference gene primers within the assay. To quantify the absolute abundance of each unique TCRbeta CDR3 rearrangement, sequence reads were collapsed and filtered. Productive Simpson clonality was computed per sample as the square root of Simpson's diversity index over productive rearrangements. TCRdb's version of the immuneACCESS table is confined to in-frame rearrangements and falls short of the full clone set. An unresolved V gene accounts for under half of the shortfall where checked; the remainder is of unknown origin. D and trimming were read from the DNA, whereas the V and J calls and clone size are those reported in that table. The table for this sample lists fewer than 150,000 clones; 85% to 90% of them were counted only once. The biggest ten clones account for more than 9.5% of the sample.

What the work shows at the level of the full study, not this receptor alone: Clinical and demographic metadata were provided uncurated, with the amount varying by source and participant.

Whole blood was collected in K2EDTA tubes by collaborating institutions according to the institutions' own protocols. For TCRbeta analysis, collaborators shipped samples in one of three forms: frozen whole blood, isolated PBMCs, or DNA extracted from either of those sample types. This clonotype was sampled from a woman older than 75 with acute or convalescent COVID-19. Sequencing was performed on peripheral blood.

Read as DNA, the sequence is TGTGCCACCAGCCCCCTGACAGGAGCTTTTTCGAACACTGAAGCTTTCTTT. Its product reads: CATSPLTGAFSNTEAFF. The chain uses TRBV15 and TRBJ1-1; the D gene is perhaps TRBD1, on 6 matching bases. For CDR1 and CDR2, the germline V gene (reference sequence) lists LNHNV and YYDKDF. The CDR3 numbers 17 residues from cysteine through phenylalanine. Here the CDR3 DNA is all that survives: 51 bases in frame from base 1. The junction shows trimming of 5 bases on V and 1 base on J, plus 20 bases between the germline ends.